The 12 T cell receptor beta chains listed next were all sequenced from one sample in a study of blood T cell repertoires in COVID-19. Using immunoSEQ multiplex PCR, the repertoire was profiled, and TCRdb retains in-frame clones only, with some absent. The sample holds around 380,000 clones; more than 75% are singletons and the top ten take approximately 1%. The sample consisted of peripheral blood. These receptors all stem from a human donor with acute or convalescent COVID-19. The donor label of this sample is uncertain.

The rearrangement uses TRBV5-1 and TRBJ2-2; tentatively, D is TRBD1 (5 bases). Trimming left V 3 bases short and J 3 bases short, with 6 bases between. The CDR3 runs 13 residues. From germline, CDR1 is SGHRS and CDR2 YFSETQ. The CDR3 DNA sequence: TGCGCCAGCAGCTCAGGGTACACCGGGGAGCTGTTTTTT. This encodes CASSSGYTGELFF.

In its sample, this clone was seen once. The chain recombines TRBV27 with TRBJ1-2, with D perhaps matching TRBD1 (6 bases). Deletions cut 5 bases from V and 2 bases from J, with 15 bases between. This CDR3 has 15 residues. Per the germline V gene, CDR1 is MNHEY and CDR2 is SMNVEV (reference sequence). CDR3 DNA: TGTGCCAGCAGTCTTATAGGGGGGGGCAACTATGGCTACACCTTC. Translation: CASSLIGGGNYGYTF.

The chain carries TRBV5-5 and TRBJ2-2, with D possibly being TRBD2 (5 bases). Trimming left V 2 bases short and J 6 bases short, with 5 bases between. The V gene's germline CDR1 is SGHKS and CDR2 YYEKEE (reference sequence). The CDR3 is 12 amino acids. The DNA for the CDR3 is TGTGCCAGCAGCTTAGCGGCCGGGGAGCTGTTTTTT. Translation gives CASSLAAGELFF.

The CDR3 here is CASSPGRQETQYF. DNA of the CDR3: TGTGCCAGCAGTCCAGGGAGGCAAGAGACCCAGTACTTC. The chain joins TRBV7-9 to TRBJ2-5; possibly TRBD2 for D (6 bases). The V and J ends lost 6 bases and 2 bases respectively, with 10 bases between them. From germline, CDR1 is SEHNR and CDR2 FQNEAQ (reference sequence). This CDR3 is 13 amino acids long.

The CDR3 coding sequence is TGTGCCAGCAGTTTATCTGGCAGGGGTAGGACGGAGACCCAGTACTTC. Residues: CASSLSGRGRTETQYF. The chain uses TRBV28 and TRBJ2-5; D possibly corresponds to TRBD1 (6 bases). The CDR3 is 16 amino acids. Germline CDR1 MDHEN, CDR2 SYDVKM. V was clipped by 1 base and J by 5 bases, with 17 bases between them.

To note about this clone: The same CDR3 can be traced to other DNA sequences in this sample. The chain links TRBV14 to TRBJ1-2, with a weak D call TRBD1 (5 bases). Germline V gene lookup returns CDR1 SGHDN and CDR2 FVKESK. This CDR3 has 13 amino acids. Trimming removed 6 bases at V and 5 bases at J, with 13 bases between. The CDR3 nucleotides read TGTGCCAGCAGTCACAACCGGGGGTATGGCTACACCTTC. This translates into CASSHNRGYGYTF. The whole variable domain, filled in from reference TRBV14 and TRBJ1-2, reads EAGVTQFPSHSVIEKGQTVTLRCDPISGHDNLYWYRRVMGKEIKFLLHFVKESKQDESGMPNNRFLAERTGGTYSTLKVQPAELEDSGVYFCASSHNRGYGYTFGSGTRLTVV.

This chain uses TRBV6-1 with TRBJ1-1; the match to TRBD1 covers 9 bases. Germline lookup yields CDR1 MNHNS and CDR2 SASEGT. With 2 bases clipped from V and 11 bases from J, the junction kept 6 bases outside the gene matches. CDR3 length equals 13 residues. The CDR3 region is CASSELDRGGAFF. CDR3 DNA sequence: TGTGCCAGCAGTGAATTAGACAGGGGGGGGGCTTTCTTT.

The chain combines TRBV30 with TRBJ1-1; 8 bases fit TRBD1. J gave up 10 bases and V 4 bases, and 8 bases lay outside the gene matches. This CDR3 spans 12 amino acids. Germline-derived CDR1 and CDR2 are GTSNPN and SVGIG (reference sequence). The CDR3 here is CAWTYGQGAAFF. CDR3 in DNA: TGTGCCTGGACGTATGGCCAGGGGGCAGCTTTCTTT.

This CDR3 reads CASSLEAGNQPQHF. The CDR3 DNA reads as TGTGCCAGCTCCTTGGAGGCAGGTAATCAGCCCCAGCATTTT. V gene TRBV7-9 combines with J gene TRBJ1-5, with D hard to call. This CDR3 contains 14 residues. Trimming stripped 8 bases from V and 4 bases from J, with 15 bases between. Germline CDR1 and CDR2: SEHNR and FQNEAQ (reference sequence).

CDR3 sequence (DNA): TGTGCCTGGAGTCTGTTTTCTAGCAATCAGCCCCAGCATTTT. Translated, it gives CAWSLFSSNQPQHF. This sequence joins TRBV30 and TRBJ1-5; D gene ambiguous. CDR3 length: 14 amino acids. The V end lost 2 bases, the J end lost 0 bases, and 8 bases lay between the germline ends. Germline CDR1 is GTSNPN and CDR2 is SVGIG (reference sequence).

V gene TRBV6-5 combines with J gene TRBJ1-5, with 8 bases aligning to TRBD1. CDR1 is MNHEY, CDR2 SVGAGI, per germline. J was trimmed by 4 bases and V by 6 bases; bases with no gene match: 2. This CDR3 is 13 amino acids long. As DNA, the CDR3 is TGTGCCAGCAGAGACAGGGGAAATCAGCCCCAGCATTTT. Translation gives CASRDRGNQPQHF.

V gene TRBV6-5 combines with J gene TRBJ1-3; TRBD1 might be the D (6 bases). Per the germline V gene, CDR1 is MNHEY and CDR2 is SVGAGI. The germline V and J ends were trimmed by 0 bases and 2 bases, with 11 bases remaining between them. This CDR3 region has 16 residues. The CDR3 loop reads CASSYSGTLAGNTIYF. CDR3 DNA sequence: TGTGCCAGCAGTTACTCCGGGACATTGGCTGGAAACACCATATATTTT.